This TCR beta chain was sequenced during a study of shared clonotypes between healthy human individuals. Using immunoSEQ multiplex PCR, the repertoire was profiled, and TCRdb retains in-frame clones only, with some absent. The sample consists of about 600,000 clones, around 97% of them appearing once. The sequenced sample was naive CD4+ T cells sorted from blood. As to subset: CD45RA+ positively selected. The TCR was taken from a woman under 40 in good health.

The CDR3 here is CASSQTGVAGYTF. CDR3 sequence (DNA): TGCGCCAGCAGCCAGACAGGGGTAGCTGGCTACACCTTC. The rearrangement links TRBV4-1 to TRBJ1-2, with 8 bases matching TRBD1. V lost 3 bases and J lost 7; bases outside the gene matches: 4. Germline CDR1 and CDR2: MGHRA and YSYEKL. This CDR3 region has 13 residues.